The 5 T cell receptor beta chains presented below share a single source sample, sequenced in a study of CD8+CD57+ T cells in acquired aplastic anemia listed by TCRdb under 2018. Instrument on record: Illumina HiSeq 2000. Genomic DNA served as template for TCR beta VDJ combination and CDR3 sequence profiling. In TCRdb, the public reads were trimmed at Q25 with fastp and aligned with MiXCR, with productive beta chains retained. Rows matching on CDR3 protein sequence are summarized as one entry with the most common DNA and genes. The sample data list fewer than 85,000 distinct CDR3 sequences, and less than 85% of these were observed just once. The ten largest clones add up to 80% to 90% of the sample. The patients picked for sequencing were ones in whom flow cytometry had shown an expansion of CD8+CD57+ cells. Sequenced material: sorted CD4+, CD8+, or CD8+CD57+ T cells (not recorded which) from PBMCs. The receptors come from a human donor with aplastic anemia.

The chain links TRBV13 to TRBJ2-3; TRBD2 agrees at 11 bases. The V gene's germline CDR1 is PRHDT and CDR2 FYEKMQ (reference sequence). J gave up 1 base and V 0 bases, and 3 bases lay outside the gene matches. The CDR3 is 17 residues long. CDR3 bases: TGTGCCAGCAGCTTAGGACTAGCGGGAGCCGGCACAGATACGCAGTATTTT. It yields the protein CASSLGLAGAGTDTQYF.

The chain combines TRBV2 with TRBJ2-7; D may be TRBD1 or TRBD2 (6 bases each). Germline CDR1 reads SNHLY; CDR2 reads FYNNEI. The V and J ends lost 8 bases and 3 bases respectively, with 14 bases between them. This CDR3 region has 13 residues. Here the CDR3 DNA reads TGTGCCAGCGGGGGCGGGACAAGCTACGAGCAGTACTTC. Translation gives CASGGGTSYEQYF.

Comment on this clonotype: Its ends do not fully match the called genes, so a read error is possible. The CDR3 spells CASSQDRDTYEQYF. The DNA of the CDR3 is TGTGCCAGCAGTCAAGACAGGGATACCTACGAGCAGTACTTC. This chain uses TRBV4-2 with TRBJ2-7; 7 bases match TRBD1. The CDR3 runs 14 residues. Germline V CDR1 and CDR2: LGHNA, YNFKEQ.

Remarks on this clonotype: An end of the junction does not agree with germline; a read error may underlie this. CDR3 amino acids: CSAIEASGGYQETQYF. Here the CDR3 DNA reads TGCAGTGCCATCGAAGCTAGCGGGGGGTACCAGGAGACCCAGTACTTC. The chain has TRBV20-1 and TRBJ2-5; 11 bases map to TRBD2. The germline gives CDR1 DFQATT, CDR2 SNEGSKA (reference sequence). The CDR3 covers 16 residues.

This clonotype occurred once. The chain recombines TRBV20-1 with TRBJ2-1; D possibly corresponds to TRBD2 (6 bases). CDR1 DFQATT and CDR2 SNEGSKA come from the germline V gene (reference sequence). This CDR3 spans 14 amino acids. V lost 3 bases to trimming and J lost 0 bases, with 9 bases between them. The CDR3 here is CSASRGNSYNEQFF. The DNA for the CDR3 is TGCAGTGCTAGCCGGGGGAACTCCTACAATGAGCAGTTCTTC.